The TCR beta chain under discussion was sequenced for a study of cytomegalovirus exposure and HLA in healthy donors (dated by TCRdb to 2016 to 2017). Describing the broader study: A later analysis indicated that the roughly 120 validation repertoires were generated on the platform also employed for the 700 or so repertoires of the first cohort. In addition to the first cohort of around 670 subjects, a separate validation cohort of 120 different subjects was used. The aim of the study was to test whether cataloging public T cell receptors could identify signatures of past pathogen exposure. The study combined high-throughput TCR immunosequencing, statistical association of individual TCRs with disease status, and machine learning to predict cytomegalovirus infection status.

The method behind the library was the immunoSEQ multiplex PCR assay. Turning to the authors' computational methods: A statistical classification framework was developed to diagnose cytomegalovirus status using the catalog of TCR beta chain sequences. Drawn from immuneACCESS, this table holds only the in-frame rearrangements with V and J called that TCRdb kept. Clones are partly lost; checked studies trace under half to an unresolved V gene and leave the rest unexplained. V and J calls and clone size are given by that table; D and trimming were obtained from the DNA. The sample table holds 200,000 to 300,000 clones, of which roughly 91% were seen once. The ten largest clones represent roughly 3% of the sample. Concerning this clone: Its specific antigen is unknown. No much larger clone exists at a distance of one base, and base qualities are not known.

V is cut back by 1 base and J by 7 bases, with 9 bases in the junction unmatched. The CDR3 spans 17 residues, from the cysteine through the phenylalanine. Solely the CDR3 DNA is kept, with 51 bases framed from the first base. According to the germline V gene, CDR1 reads LGHNA and CDR2 reads YSLEER. Broader findings and caveats from the paper: In the study, around 160 TCR beta chains were listed as associated with cytomegalovirus. The validation cohort had no HLA typing available for a later analysis, so co-occurrence within that cohort was assessed over all 110 or so repertoires. The authors suggested that the approach could potentially be extended to other disease states and immunological phenotypes. A few of the identified cytomegalovirus-associated TCR beta chains were confirmed in vitro to be specific for cytomegalovirus antigens. While some public TCRs were present in many individuals, most TCR sequences turned up only very rarely across donors. In both the original and validation cohorts, the classifier was reported to diagnose cytomegalovirus status with high specificity and sensitivity. A later analysis found that TCRs clustered in the first cohort also tended to co-occur in the roughly 120 validation repertoires, with approximately 95% of cluster scores above 0.

Separate from the roughly 630-subject first cohort, the validation cohort of around 130 subjects was the group to which the donors belonged. This receptor was obtained from a woman in her 30s in good health and CMV-seronegative. The chain is made from TRBV4-3 and TRBJ2-1; the central 11 bases match TRBD2. Sequenced material: PBMCs. The DNA reads TGCGCCAGCAGCCAAGCCAGGGGGACTAGCGGTACGAATGAGCAGTTCTTC. Its coded protein is CASSQARGTSGTNEQFF.